Only one count was recorded for the clone carrying this T cell receptor (beta chain). Its matching antigen is unknown. The table came from immunoSEQ multiplex PCR; TCRdb's copy has only in-frame clones and leaves some out. The table includes 60,000 or so clones, around 90% detected once. Germline CDR1 is SGDLS and CDR2 is YYNGEE. After removal of 3 bases from V and 3 bases from J, the junction contained 6 bases not matched to a gene. The length of the CDR3 is 16 residues. The data derive from a study of lymphopenia after photon versus proton radiotherapy. Study-wide findings and caveats: Under photons, naive T cells and diversity fell while effector/memory populations rose. Survival link was tested only in deceased patients; proton benefit remains a possibility.

This receptor was taken from a man older than 75 with esophageal cancer. The source material was peripheral blood, sampled from a patient treated with proton-based radiotherapy. The rearrangement links TRBV9 to TRBJ2-1; TRBD1 matches at 10 bases. Here the CDR3 DNA reads TGTGCCAGCAGCGCCCAGGGACAGGGGCGCTACAATGAGCAGTTCTTC. It translates to CASSAQGQGRYNEQFF.